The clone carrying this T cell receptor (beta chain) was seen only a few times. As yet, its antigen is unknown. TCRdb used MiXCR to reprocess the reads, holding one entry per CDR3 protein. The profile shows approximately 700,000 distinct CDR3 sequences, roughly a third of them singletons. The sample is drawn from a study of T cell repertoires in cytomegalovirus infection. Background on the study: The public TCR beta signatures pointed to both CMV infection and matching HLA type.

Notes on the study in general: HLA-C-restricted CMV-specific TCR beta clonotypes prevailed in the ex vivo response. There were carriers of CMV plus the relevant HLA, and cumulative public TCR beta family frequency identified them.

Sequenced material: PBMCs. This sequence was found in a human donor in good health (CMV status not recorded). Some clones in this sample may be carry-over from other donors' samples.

The CDR3 DNA is TGTGCCAGCAGTTTGTCCCTACTAGGGTATGAGCAGTTCTTC. It encodes CASSLSLLGYEQFF. This chain joins TRBV12-3 or TRBV12-4 and TRBJ2-1; D is perhaps TRBD2 (5 bases). This CDR3 is built from 14 residues. V gave up 3 bases and J gave up 8 bases, with 14 bases separating them.